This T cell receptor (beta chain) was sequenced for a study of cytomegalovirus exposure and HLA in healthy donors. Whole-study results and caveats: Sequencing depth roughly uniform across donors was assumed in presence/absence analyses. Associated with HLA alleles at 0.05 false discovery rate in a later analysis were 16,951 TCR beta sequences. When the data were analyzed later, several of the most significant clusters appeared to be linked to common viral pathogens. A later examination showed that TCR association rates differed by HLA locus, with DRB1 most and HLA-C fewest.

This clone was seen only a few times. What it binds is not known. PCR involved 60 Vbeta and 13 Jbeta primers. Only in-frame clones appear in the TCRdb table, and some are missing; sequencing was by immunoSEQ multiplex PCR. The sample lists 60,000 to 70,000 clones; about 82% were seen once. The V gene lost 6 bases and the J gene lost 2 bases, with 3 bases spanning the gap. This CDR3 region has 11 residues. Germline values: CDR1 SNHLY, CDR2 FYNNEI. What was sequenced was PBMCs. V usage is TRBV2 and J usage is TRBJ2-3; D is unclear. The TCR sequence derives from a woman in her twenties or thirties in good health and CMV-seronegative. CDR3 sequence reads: CASRYTDTQYF. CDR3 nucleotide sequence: TGTGCCAGCAGATACACAGATACGCAGTATTTT. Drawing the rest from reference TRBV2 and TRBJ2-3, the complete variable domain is EPEVTQTPSHQVTQMGQEVILRCVPISNHLYFYWYRQILGQKVEFLVSFYNNEISEKSEIFDDQFSVERPDGSNFTLKIRSTKLEDSAMYFCASRYTDTQYFGPGTRLTVL.